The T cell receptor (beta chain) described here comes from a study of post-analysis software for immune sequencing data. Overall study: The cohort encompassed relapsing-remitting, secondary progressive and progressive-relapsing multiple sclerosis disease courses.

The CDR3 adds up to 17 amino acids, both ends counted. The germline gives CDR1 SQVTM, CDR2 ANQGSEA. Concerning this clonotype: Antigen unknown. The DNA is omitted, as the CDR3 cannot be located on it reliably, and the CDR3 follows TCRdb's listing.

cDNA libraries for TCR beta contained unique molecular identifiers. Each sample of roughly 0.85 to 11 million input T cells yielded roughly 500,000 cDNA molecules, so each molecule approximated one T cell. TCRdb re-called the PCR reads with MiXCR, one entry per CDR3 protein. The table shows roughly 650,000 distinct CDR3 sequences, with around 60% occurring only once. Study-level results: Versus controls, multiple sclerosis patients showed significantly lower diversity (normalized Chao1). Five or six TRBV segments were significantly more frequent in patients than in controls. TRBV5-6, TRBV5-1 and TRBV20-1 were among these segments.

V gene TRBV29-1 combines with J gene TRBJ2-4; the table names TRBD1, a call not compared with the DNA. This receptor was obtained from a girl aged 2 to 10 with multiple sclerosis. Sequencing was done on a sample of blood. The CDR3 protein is CSVGTGARNLAKNIRYF.